Listed below are T cell receptor beta chains from one sample, sequenced in a study of shared clonotypes between healthy human individuals. Some clones are missing from TCRdb's copy, which holds only in-frame ones; the method was immunoSEQ multiplex PCR. The sample gives millions of clones, 85% to 95% of which show up once; 0.13% is in the top ten. The sample consisted of naive CD4+ T cells sorted from blood. The receptors shown here come from a man aged 18 to 30 in good health. CDR3s include the opening cysteine and the closing phenylalanine or tryptophan. D genes are given only for firm matches. Clone size is not always given. Where it is, it says once, few, many or a class for expanded clones.

V	size	J	D	CDR3	DNA
TRBV9	-	TRBJ2-7	-	CASSVGTRSEQYF	TGTGCCAGCAGCGTGGGGACTCGAAGCGAGCAGTACTTC
TRBV11-3	-	TRBJ2-1	-	CASSLVVTNEQFF	TGTGCCAGCAGCTTAGTGGTGACAAATGAGCAGTTCTTC
TRBV10-3	-	TRBJ2-1	-	CAISSGATYNEQFF	TGTGCCATCAGCTCCGGGGCTACCTACAATGAGCAGTTCTTC
TRBV30	once	TRBJ1-6	TRBD1	CAWEGQGGSPLHF	TGTGCCTGGGAGGGACAGGGCGGTTCACCCCTCCACTTT
TRBV7-2	-	TRBJ1-2	-	CASSLRQDYGYTF	TGTGCCAGCAGCTTACGGCAGGACTATGGCTACACCTTC
TRBV15	-	TRBJ2-5	-	CATSTGLAPGTQYF	TGTGCCACCAGCACAGGACTCGCCCCAGGGACCCAGTACTTC
TRBV29-1	once	TRBJ2-3	-	CSVEDLWPDTQYF	TGCAGCGTTGAAGACCTTTGGCCAGATACGCAGTATTTT
TRBV30	-	TRBJ2-2	TRBD2	CAWILAGDTGELFF	TGTGCCTGGATACTAGCGGGGGACACCGGGGAGCTGTTTTTT
TRBV6-1	-	TRBJ2-1	TRBD2	CASSAPRRAGNEQFF	TGTGCCAGCAGTGCCCCAAGACGAGCGGGGAATGAGCAGTTCTTC
TRBV19	-	TRBJ2-1	TRBD2	CASSITGTSGRNEQFF	TGTGCCAGTAGTATTACCGGGACTAGCGGGAGGAATGAGCAGTTCTTC
TRBV6-4	-	TRBJ1-5	-	CASSEGRYSNQPQHF	TGTGCCAGCAGTGAGGGACGGTATAGCAATCAGCCCCAGCATTTT
TRBV6-5	-	TRBJ2-7	-	CASKGLGTRVYEQYF	TGTGCCAGCAAGGGGCTGGGGACAAGAGTCTACGAGCAGTACTTC
TRBV29-1	-	TRBJ2-1	TRBD2	CSVVRRLANNEQFF	TGCAGCGTTGTCAGGCGACTAGCGAATAATGAGCAGTTCTTC
TRBV14	-	TRBJ1-6	-	CASSPPGVGNSPLHF	TGTGCCAGCAGCCCCCCGGGGGTTGGTAATTCACCCCTCCACTTT
TRBV6-1	-	TRBJ2-7	TRBD1	CASRTGAISYEQYF	TGTGCCAGTCGGACAGGGGCGATCTCCTACGAGCAGTACTTC
TRBV27	-	TRBJ1-4	-	CASSSAGGIMKKLFF	TGTGCCAGCAGTTCTGCCGGGGGGATTATGAAAAAACTGTTTTTT
TRBV7-9	-	TRBJ2-3	-	CASSLYEVTDTQYF	TGTGCCAGCAGCTTATATGAGGTTACAGATACGCAGTATTTT
TRBV11-3	-	TRBJ2-7	TRBD1	CASSLGTGTGGYEQYF	TGTGCCAGCAGCCTGGGCACCGGGACAGGGGGCTACGAGCAGTACTTC
TRBV6-5	-	TRBJ2-7	TRBD1	CASSYSGTGPYEQYF	TGTGCCAGCAGTTACTCCGGGACAGGGCCCTACGAGCAGTACTTC
TRBV14	-	TRBJ2-7	TRBD2	CASGGGPHEQYF	TGTGCCAGTGGCGGGGGGCCCCACGAGCAGTACTTC
TRBV7-9	-	TRBJ2-7	TRBD1	CASSLVGTGRGQYF	TGTGCCAGCAGCTTAGTCGGGACAGGGAGGGGGCAGTACTTC
TRBV19	once	TRBJ1-3	-	CASSRVGNTIYF	TGTGCCAGTTCGAGGGTTGGAAACACCATATATTTT
TRBV7-9	-	TRBJ1-1	TRBD1	CASSSNLRDRRPNTEAFF	TGTGCCAGCAGCTCTAACCTCCGGGACAGACGCCCGAACACTGAAGCTTTCTTT
TRBV5-4	-	TRBJ2-1	TRBD2	CASSDMGLARINEQFF	TGTGCCAGCAGCGACATGGGACTAGCCCGTATCAATGAGCAGTTCTTC
TRBV6-6	-	TRBJ2-1	TRBD1	CASNGQGVYNNEQFF	TGTGCCAGCAACGGACAGGGCGTATATAACAATGAGCAGTTCTTC
TRBV29-1	-	TRBJ2-3	-	CSGVPRDTQYF	TGCAGCGGGGTTCCAAGGGATACGCAGTATTTT
TRBV27	-	TRBJ2-1	TRBD1	CASSSPGQGRNEQFF	TGTGCCAGCAGTTCTCCGGGACAGGGGCGGAATGAGCAGTTCTTC
TRBV27	-	TRBJ1-2	TRBD1	CASSFAGTGGEDGYTF	TGTGCCAGCAGTTTCGCCGGGACAGGGGGCGAGGATGGCTACACCTTC
TRBV6-4	-	TRBJ2-3	TRBD2	CASSELAGAVEYF	TGTGCCAGCAGTGAGTTAGCGGGAGCTGTTGAGTATTTT
TRBV28	-	TRBJ1-2	-	CASSLGGGEGYTF	TGTGCCAGCAGTTTGGGTGGGGGCGAGGGCTACACCTTC
TRBV28	once	TRBJ1-4	-	CASSRPVQGGEKLFF	TGTGCCAGCAGTCGCCCCGTTCAGGGAGGCGAAAAACTGTTTTTT
TRBV5-4	-	TRBJ2-7	-	CASSLGQSSYEQYF	TGTGCCAGCAGCTTGGGGCAGTCTTCCTACGAGCAGTACTTC
TRBV6-6	-	TRBJ1-5	-	CASSWGVRQPQHF	TGTGCCAGCAGTTGGGGTGTCCGCCAGCCCCAGCATTTT
TRBV7-8	few	TRBJ1-5	-	CASSWEGVTSNQPQHF	TGTGCCAGCAGCTGGGAGGGGGTGACGAGCAATCAGCCCCAGCATTTT
TRBV2	-	TRBJ2-7	TRBD2	CASSYLSGLAGDEQYF	TGTGCCAGCAGCTACTTATCAGGACTAGCGGGGGACGAGCAGTACTTC
TRBV10-3	-	TRBJ1-5	-	CAISERAFSNQPQHF	TGTGCCATCAGTGAGAGGGCCTTTAGCAATCAGCCCCAGCATTTT
TRBV30	-	TRBJ2-7	TRBD1	CAYTSGTGGYEQYF	TGTGCCTACACCTCCGGGACAGGGGGCTACGAGCAGTACTTC
TRBV6-5	-	TRBJ1-2	-	CASSPGSNYGYTF	TGTGCCAGCAGCCCCGGCAGTAACTATGGCTACACCTTC
TRBV6-6	-	TRBJ2-3	-	CASSLRQSSTDTQYF	TGTGCCAGCAGTCTCCGACAGAGCTCCACAGATACGCAGTATTTT
TRBV4-2	-	TRBJ2-1	-	CASSQDPAIYEQFF	TGTGCCAGCAGCCAAGATCCAGCTATCTATGAGCAGTTCTTC
TRBV6-1	-	TRBJ1-4	-	CASSIQGDEKLFF	TGTGCCAGCAGTATCCAGGGTGATGAAAAACTGTTTTTT